The sequence of this T cell receptor beta chain was determined in a study of blood T cell repertoires in COVID-19. About the study: The study drew acute and convalescent COVID-19 samples from the United States, Italy and Spain. Sample material is recorded as cDNA or gDNA derived from T cells, B-cell-depleted T cells, or PBMCs.

Under the authors' procedure: The authors estimated nucleated cell counts from reference gene primer amplification. Here immunoSEQ multiplex PCR was the method, and the copy in TCRdb shows in-frame clones only, minus some. V and J calls plus clone size are reproduced from that table; the DNA served to infer D and trimming. The sample records 140,000 or so clones, over 80% being singletons. This receptor was identified in a woman aged 45 to 65 with acute or convalescent COVID-19. The sample taken for sequencing was peripheral blood.

The CDR3 DNA sequence: TGCGCCAGCAGTGAGGGACTAGCGGGAGTCTCCGGGGAGCTGTTTTTT. Encoded protein: CASSEGLAGVSGELFF. J is TRBJ2-2 and V is TRBV10-1; 13 bases are a match to TRBD2. Germline V gives CDR1 WNHNN, CDR2 SYGVQD (reference sequence). V lost 2 bases, J lost 6 bases, and 3 bases stayed unmatched. The CDR3 is made up of 16 amino acids.